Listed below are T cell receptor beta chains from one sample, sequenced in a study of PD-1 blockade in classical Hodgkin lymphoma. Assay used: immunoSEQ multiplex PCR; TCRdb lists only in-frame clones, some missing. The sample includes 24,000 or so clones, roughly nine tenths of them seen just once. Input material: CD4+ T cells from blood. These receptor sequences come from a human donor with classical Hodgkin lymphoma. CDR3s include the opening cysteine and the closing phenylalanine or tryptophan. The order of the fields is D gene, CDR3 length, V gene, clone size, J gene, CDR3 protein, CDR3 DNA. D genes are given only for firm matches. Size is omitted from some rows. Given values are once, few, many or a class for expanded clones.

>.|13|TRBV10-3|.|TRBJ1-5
CAISESREEPQHF
TGTGCCATCAGTGAGTCCCGGGAGGAGCCCCAGCATTTT
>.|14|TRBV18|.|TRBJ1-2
CASSPPSAGHGYTF
TGTGCCAGCTCACCACCAAGCGCGGGGCATGGCTACACCTTC
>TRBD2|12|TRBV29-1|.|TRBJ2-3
CSGGGSTDTQYF
TGCAGCGGGGGGGGGAGCACAGATACGCAGTATTTT
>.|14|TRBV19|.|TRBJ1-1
CASSMQAMNTEAFF
TGTGCCAGTAGTATGCAGGCCATGAACACTGAAGCTTTCTTT
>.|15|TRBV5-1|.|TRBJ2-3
CASSLGGAPTDTQYF
TGCGCCAGCAGCTTGGGAGGGGCCCCCACAGATACGCAGTATTTT
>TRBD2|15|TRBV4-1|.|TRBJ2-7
CASSRLSGGWYEQYF
TGCGCCAGCAGCCGCCTCAGCGGGGGATGGTACGAGCAGTACTTC
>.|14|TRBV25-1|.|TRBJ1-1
CASSEFGGRERAFF
TGTGCCAGCAGTGAATTCGGAGGCAGGGAGAGAGCTTTCTTT
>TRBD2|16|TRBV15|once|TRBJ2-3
CATTSIGAGRTDTQYF
TGTGCCACCACAAGCATCGGAGCGGGGCGTACAGATACGCAGTATTTT
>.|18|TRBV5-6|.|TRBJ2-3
CASSLTTSVQGRTDTQYF
TGTGCCAGCAGCTTGACAACCTCGGTGCAGGGGAGAACAGATACGCAGTATTTT
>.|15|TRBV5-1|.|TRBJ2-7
CASSLATHRSYEQYF
TGCGCCAGCAGCTTGGCAACTCACCGCTCCTACGAGCAGTACTTC
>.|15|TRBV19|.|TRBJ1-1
CASREGGTLNTEAFF
TGTGCCAGTAGGGAAGGGGGGACCTTGAACACTGAAGCTTTCTTT
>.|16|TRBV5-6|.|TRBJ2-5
CASSLSGPAGLETQYF
TGTGCCAGCAGCTTGTCAGGCCCCGCAGGGCTTGAGACCCAGTACTTC
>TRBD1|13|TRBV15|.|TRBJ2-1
CATRQGAYNEQFF
TGTGCCACCAGACAGGGGGCCTACAATGAGCAGTTCTTC
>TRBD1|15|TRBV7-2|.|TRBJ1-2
CASSLSWTGAYGYTF
TGTGCCAGCAGCTTAAGTTGGACAGGGGCATATGGCTACACCTTC
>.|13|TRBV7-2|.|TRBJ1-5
CASSQSRFQPQHF
TGTGCCAGCAGCCAAAGTCGGTTTCAGCCCCAGCATTTT
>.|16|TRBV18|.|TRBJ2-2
CASSPYQGRNTGELFF
TGTGCCAGCTCACCATATCAGGGACGGAACACCGGGGAGCTGTTTTTT
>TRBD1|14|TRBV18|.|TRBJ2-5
CASSRTGFMETQYF
TGTGCCAGCTCCCGGACAGGGTTCATGGAGACCCAGTACTTC
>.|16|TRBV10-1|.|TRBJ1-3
CASSATPPGPGNTIYF
TGCGCCAGCAGTGCGACACCCCCAGGGCCTGGAAACACCATATATTTT
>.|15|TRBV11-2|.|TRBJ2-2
CASSLQRVNTGELFF
TGTGCCAGCAGCTTACAGCGGGTCAACACCGGGGAGCTGTTTTTT
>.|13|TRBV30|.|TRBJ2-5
CAWSGEVQETQYF
TGTGCCTGGAGTGGCGAGGTCCAAGAGACCCAGTACTTC
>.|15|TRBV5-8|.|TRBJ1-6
CASSLEGVTNSPLHF
TGTGCCAGCAGCTTGGAAGGGGTTACCAATTCACCCCTCCACTTT
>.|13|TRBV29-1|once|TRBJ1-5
CSVRKNSNQPQHF
TGCAGCGTCCGGAAAAATAGCAATCAGCCCCAGCATTTT
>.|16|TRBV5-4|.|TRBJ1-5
CASSLMGDPSNQPQHF
TGTGCCAGCAGCTTGATGGGGGATCCTAGCAATCAGCCCCAGCATTTT
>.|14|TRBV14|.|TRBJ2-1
CASSQERWNNEQFF
TGTGCCAGCAGCCAAGAGAGGTGGAATAATGAGCAGTTCTTC
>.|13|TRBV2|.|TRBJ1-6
CASSQRSDSPLHF
TGTGCCAGCAGTCAACGGTCTGATTCACCCCTCCACTTT
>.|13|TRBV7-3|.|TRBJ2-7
CASSVTSAYEQYF
TGTGCCAGCAGCGTTACTAGTGCGTACGAGCAGTACTTC
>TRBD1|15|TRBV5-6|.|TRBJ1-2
CASSLDRGRPSGYTF
TGTGCCAGCAGCTTGGACAGGGGGCGTCCATCCGGCTACACCTTC
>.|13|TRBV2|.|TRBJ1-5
CASSDNSNQPQHF
TGTGCCAGCAGTGATAACAGCAATCAGCCCCAGCATTTT
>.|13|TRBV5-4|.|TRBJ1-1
CASSLFGGFEAFF
TGTGCCAGCAGCTTGTTTGGGGGGTTTGAAGCTTTCTTT
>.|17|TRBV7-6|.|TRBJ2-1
CASSLAMKAGQYNEQFF
TGTGCCAGCAGCTTAGCGATGAAGGCAGGCCAATACAATGAGCAGTTCTTC
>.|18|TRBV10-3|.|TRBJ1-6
CAISEPGRGPKQGSPLHF
TGTGCCATCAGTGAGCCGGGCAGGGGTCCTAAACAGGGTTCACCCCTCCACTTT
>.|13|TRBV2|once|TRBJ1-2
CASSSGTSYGYTF
TGTGCCAGCAGTAGCGGGACTTCCTATGGCTACACCTTC